What follows is one TCR beta chain and its context. The record originates from a study of response to subunit inactivated influenza vaccine. MiXCR was run by TCRdb on the RT-PCR reads, yielding one entry per CDR3 protein. The data show fewer than 600,000 distinct CDR3 sequences, with approximately 6.9% seen just once and less than 15% held by the top ten. The CDR3 has 13 residues. Between the trimmed V and J ends, which lost 8 bases and 2 bases, there was a span of 13 bases. Germline values: CDR1 MNHNY, CDR2 SVGAGI (reference sequence). The origin of this receptor is a man aged 50 to 69 who received an inactivated influenza vaccine. V is TRBV6-6 and J is TRBJ2-7; no firm D call. The sample in question was PBMCs from blood, obtained around 25 months after vaccination. The CDR3 sequence: CASSGPEAYEQYF. CDR3 in DNA: TGTGCCAGCTCCGGACCTGAGGCCTACGAGCAGTACTTC.